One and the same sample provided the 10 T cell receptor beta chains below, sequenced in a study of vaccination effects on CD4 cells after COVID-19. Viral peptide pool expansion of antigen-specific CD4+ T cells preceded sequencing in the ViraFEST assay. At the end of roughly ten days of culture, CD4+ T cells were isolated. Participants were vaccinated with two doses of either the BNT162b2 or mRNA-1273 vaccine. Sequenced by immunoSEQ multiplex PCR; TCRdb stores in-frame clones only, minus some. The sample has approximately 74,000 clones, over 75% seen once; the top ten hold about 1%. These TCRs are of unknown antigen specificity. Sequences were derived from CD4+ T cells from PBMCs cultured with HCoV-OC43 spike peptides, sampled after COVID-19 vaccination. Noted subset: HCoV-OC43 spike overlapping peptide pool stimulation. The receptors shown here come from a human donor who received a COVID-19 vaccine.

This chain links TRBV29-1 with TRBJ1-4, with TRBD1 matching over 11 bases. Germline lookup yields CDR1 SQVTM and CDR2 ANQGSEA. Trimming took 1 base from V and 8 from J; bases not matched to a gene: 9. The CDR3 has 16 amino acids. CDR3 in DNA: TGCAGCGTTGAAGGGGGCGGACAGGGGGCGTACGAAAAACTGTTTTTT. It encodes CSVEGGGQGAYEKLFF. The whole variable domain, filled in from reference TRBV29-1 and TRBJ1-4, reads SAVISQKPSRDICQRGTSLTIQCQVDSQVTMMFWYRQQPGQSLTLIATANQGSEATYESGFVIDKFPISRPNLTFSTLTVSNMSPEDSSIYLCSVEGGGQGAYEKLFFGSGTQLSVL.

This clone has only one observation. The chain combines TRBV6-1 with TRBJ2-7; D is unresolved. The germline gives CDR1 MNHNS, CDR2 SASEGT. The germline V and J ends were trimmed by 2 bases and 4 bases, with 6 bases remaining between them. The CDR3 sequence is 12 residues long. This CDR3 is CASSEWGYEQYV. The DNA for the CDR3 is TGTGCCAGCAGTGAATGGGGATACGAGCAGTACGTC.

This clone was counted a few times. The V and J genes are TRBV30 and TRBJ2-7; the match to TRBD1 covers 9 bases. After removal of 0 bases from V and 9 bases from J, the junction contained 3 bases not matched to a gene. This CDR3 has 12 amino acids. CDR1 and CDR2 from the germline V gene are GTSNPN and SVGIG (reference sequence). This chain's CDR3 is CAWSVQGARQYV. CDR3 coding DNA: TGTGCCTGGAGTGTACAGGGGGCACGGCAGTACGTC.

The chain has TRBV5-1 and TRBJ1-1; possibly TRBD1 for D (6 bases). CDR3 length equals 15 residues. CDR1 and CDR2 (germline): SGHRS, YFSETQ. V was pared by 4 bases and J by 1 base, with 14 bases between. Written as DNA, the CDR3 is TGCGCCAGCAGCGGGGAGGGCAGGGGGAACACTGAAGCTTTCTTT. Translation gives CASSGEGRGNTEAFF.

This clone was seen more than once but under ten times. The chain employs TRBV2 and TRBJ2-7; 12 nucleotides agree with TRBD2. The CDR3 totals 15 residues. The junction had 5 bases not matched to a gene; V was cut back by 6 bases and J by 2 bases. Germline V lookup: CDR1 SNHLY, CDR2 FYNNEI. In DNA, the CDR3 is TGTGCCAGCAGAGTACTAGCGGGGGGAGCCTACGAGCAGTACGTC. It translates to CASRVLAGGAYEQYV.

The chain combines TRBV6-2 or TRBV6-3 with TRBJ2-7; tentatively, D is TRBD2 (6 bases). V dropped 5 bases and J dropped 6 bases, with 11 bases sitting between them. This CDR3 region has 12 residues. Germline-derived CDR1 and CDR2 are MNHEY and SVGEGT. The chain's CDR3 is CASSGTYSEQYV. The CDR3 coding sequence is TGTGCCAGCAGTGGGACTTATAGCGAGCAGTACGTC.

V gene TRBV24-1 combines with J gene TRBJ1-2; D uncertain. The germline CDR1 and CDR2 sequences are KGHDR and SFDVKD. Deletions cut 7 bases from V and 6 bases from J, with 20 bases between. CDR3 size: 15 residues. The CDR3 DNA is TGTGCCACCAGGGCTTCAGGTGCGAAAGAGGATGGCTACACCTTC. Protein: CATRASGAKEDGYTF.

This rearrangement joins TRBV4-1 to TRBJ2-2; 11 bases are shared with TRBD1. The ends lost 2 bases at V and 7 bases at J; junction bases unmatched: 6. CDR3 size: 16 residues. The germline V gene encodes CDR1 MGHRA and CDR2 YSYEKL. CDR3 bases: TGCGCCAGCAGCCAATCCGGACAGGGGGCCCACGGGGAGCTGTTTTTT. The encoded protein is CASSQSGQGAHGELFF.

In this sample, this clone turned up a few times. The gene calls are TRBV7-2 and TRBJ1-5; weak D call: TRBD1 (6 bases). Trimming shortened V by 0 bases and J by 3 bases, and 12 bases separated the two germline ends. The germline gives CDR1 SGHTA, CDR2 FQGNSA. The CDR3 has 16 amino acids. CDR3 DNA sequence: TGTGCCAGCAGCTTAGCGGGGGGGCCCGCCAATCAGCCCCAGCATTTT. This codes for CASSLAGGPANQPQHF.

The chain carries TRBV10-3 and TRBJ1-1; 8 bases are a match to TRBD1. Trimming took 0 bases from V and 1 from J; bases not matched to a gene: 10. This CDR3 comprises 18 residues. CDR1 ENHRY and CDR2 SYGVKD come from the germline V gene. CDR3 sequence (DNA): TGTGCCATCAGTGAGTCTCAGGGACAGGTACCGGGGAACACTGAAGCTTTCTTT. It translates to CAISESQGQVPGNTEAFF.